The sequence of this T cell receptor (beta chain) was determined in a study of T-cell reconstitution after alpha-beta-depleted transplantation in children. This clonotype was picked up many times. The antigen is not known. V was clipped by 3 bases and J by 4 bases, with 6 bases between them. Germline V lookup: CDR1 KGHSH, CDR2 LQKENI. The CDR3 runs 12 residues. Using unique molecular identifiers, the investigators prepared the TCRbeta library. TCRdb called the PCR reads again in MiXCR, with one record for every CDR3 protein. The sample includes around 300,000 distinct CDR3 sequences, around 7.1% of them seen just once. Broader study findings: Diversity and T-cell counts at one year after transplant derived mostly from new T cells. Several hundred expanded graft clones reportedly gave rise to the alpha-beta T cells present about two months after transplant. Where some patients showed high TCRbeta diversity at day 60, it came from recipient T cells and thymic progenitors that had survived.

Sample: peripheral blood, taken 360 days after TCRalphabeta/CD19-depleted stem cell transplant. V is TRBV18 and J is TRBJ1-1; D call uncertain. The TCR originated in a female patient under 10 years old who had a stem cell transplant for Fanconi anemia, so the T cells may come from the graft donor. The CDR3 reads CASSPDGTEAFF. The CDR3 DNA reads TGTGCCAGCTCACCCGATGGCACTGAAGCTTTCTTT.